This T cell receptor beta chain was sequenced for a study of T cell responses to AZD1222 COVID-19 vaccine. V was pared by 3 bases and J by 1 base, with 9 bases between. The CDR3 consists of 13 residues. From germline, CDR1 is GTSNPN and CDR2 SVGIG (reference sequence). Overall study findings and caveats: Of the AZD1222 recipients, only 5 to 7 were seropositive at baseline. Spike-specific TCR breadth and depth went up after people got two AZD1222 doses. CD4 TCRs linked to vaccination spanned spike, dominating at 160-218 and 743-854.

This clone was counted a single time. Its matching antigen is unknown. TCRdb keeps only in-frame clones here, not all; method: immunoSEQ multiplex PCR. The data contain about 130,000 clones, roughly 90% of them seen just once; the ten biggest clones take up over 2.5%. This specimen consisted of peripheral blood, obtained on day 0 of AZD1222 vaccination. The chain couples TRBV30 to TRBJ1-1; a possible D gene is TRBD1 (5 bases). The clonotype originates from an adult in good health. The CDR3 DNA reads as TGTGCCTGGAGCCGGGACCAGAACACTGAAGCTTTCTTT. It encodes CAWSRDQNTEAFF. The complete variable domain, with remaining parts taken from reference TRBV30 and TRBJ1-1, reads SQTIHQWPATLVQPVGSPLSLECTVEGTSNPNLYWYRQAAGRGLQLLFYSVGIGQISSEVPQNLSASRPQDRQFILSSKKLLLSDSGFYLCAWSRDQNTEAFFGQGTRLTVV.